The clone carrying this TCR beta chain was recorded many times. One entry per CDR3 protein, called by TCRdb with MiXCR from the RT-PCR reads. The sample shows 650,000 to 800,000 distinct CDR3 sequences, 14% of them seen only once. The CDR3 is 15 residues long. Germline V gene sequence: CDR1 DFQATT, CDR2 SNEGSKA (reference sequence). Trimming took 6 bases from V and 7 from J, leaving 19 bases between them. This clonotype originated in a female donor in good health, serving as a healthy control. The V and J genes are TRBV20-1 and TRBJ1-6; possibly TRBD1 for D (5 bases). The sample was memory CD4+ T cells from blood. CDR3: CSATPRVFPNSPLHF. In DNA, the CDR3 is TGCAGTGCCACCCCCAGGGTCTTCCCCAATTCACCCCTCCACTTT.